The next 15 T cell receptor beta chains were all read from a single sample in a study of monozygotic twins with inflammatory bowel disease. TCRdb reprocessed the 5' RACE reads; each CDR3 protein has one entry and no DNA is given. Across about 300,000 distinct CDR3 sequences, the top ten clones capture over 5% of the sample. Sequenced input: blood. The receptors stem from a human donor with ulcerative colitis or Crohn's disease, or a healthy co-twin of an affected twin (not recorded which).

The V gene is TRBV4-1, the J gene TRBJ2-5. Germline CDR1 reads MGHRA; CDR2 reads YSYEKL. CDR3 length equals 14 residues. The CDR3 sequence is CASSQEQGQETQYF.

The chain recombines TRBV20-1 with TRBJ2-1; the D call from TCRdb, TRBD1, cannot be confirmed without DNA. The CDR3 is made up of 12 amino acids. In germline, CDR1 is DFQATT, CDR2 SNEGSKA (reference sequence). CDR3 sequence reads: CSARAGYNEQFF.

This chain's CDR3 is CASSATGADTQYF. The chain combines TRBV5-6 with TRBJ2-3; TCRdb's D call, TRBD1, is unchecked because there is no DNA. Germline-derived CDR1 and CDR2 are SGHDT and YYEEEE. This CDR3 contains 13 residues.

CDR3 residues: CSVDRGWNTEAFF. The chain has TRBV29-1 and TRBJ1-1; the D call of TRBD1 rests on TCRdb alone, since no DNA is present to check it. Germline CDR1 reads SQVTM; CDR2 reads ANQGSEA. This CDR3 is built from 13 residues.

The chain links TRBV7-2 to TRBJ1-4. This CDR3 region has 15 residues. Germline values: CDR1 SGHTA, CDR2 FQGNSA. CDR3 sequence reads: CASSLAGRVNEKLFF. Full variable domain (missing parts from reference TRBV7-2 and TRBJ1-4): GAGVSQSPSNKVTEKGKDVELRCDPISGHTALYWYRQSLGQGLEFLIYFQGNSAPDKSGLPSDRFSAERTGGSVSTLTIQRTQQEDSAVYLCASSLAGRVNEKLFFGSGTQLSVL.

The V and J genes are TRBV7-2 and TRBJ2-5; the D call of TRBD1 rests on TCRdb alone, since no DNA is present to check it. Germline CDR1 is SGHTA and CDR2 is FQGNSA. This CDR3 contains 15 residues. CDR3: CASSLDRGLGETQYF.

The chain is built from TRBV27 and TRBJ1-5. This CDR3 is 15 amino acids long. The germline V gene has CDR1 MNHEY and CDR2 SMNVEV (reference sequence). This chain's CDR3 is CASSLDRMSNQPQHF.

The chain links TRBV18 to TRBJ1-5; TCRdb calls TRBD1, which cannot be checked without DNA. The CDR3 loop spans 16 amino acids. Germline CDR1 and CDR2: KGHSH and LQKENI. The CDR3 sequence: CASSQIRQDSNQPQHF. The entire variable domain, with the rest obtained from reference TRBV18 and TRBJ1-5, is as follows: NAGVMQNPRHLVRRRGQEARLRCSPMKGHSHVYWYRQLPEEGLKFMVYLQKENIIDESGMPKERFSAEFPKEGPSILRIQQVVRGDSAAYFCASSQIRQDSNQPQHFGDGTRLSIL.

Here the CDR3 reads CSASFRQGGEQYF. The chain uses TRBV20-1 and TRBJ2-7; absent DNA, TCRdb's TRBD1 call cannot be checked. The germline gives CDR1 DFQATT, CDR2 SNEGSKA (reference sequence). The CDR3 has 13 amino acids.

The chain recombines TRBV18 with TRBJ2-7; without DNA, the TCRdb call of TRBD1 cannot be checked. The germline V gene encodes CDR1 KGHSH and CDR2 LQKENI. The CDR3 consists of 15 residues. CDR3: CASSPAWGTNYEQYF.

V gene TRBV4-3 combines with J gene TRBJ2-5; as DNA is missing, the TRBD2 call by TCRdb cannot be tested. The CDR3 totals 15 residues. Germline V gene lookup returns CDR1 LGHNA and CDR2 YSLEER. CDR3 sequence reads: CASSQDPGLAETQYF.

This CDR3 reads CASSASTDSNQPQHF. This rearrangement joins TRBV9 to TRBJ1-5; with no DNA, the TCRdb D assignment of TRBD1 cannot be verified. The length of the CDR3 is 15 residues. Germline assignment: CDR1 SGDLS and CDR2 YYNGEE.

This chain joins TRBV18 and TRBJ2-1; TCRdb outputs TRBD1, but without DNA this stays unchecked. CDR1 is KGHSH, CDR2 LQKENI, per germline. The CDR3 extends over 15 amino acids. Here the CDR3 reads CASLPQRQEYNEQFF.

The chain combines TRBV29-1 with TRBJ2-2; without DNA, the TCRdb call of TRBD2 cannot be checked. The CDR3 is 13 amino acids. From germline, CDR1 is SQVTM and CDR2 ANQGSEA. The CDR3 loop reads CSASGRVTGELFF.

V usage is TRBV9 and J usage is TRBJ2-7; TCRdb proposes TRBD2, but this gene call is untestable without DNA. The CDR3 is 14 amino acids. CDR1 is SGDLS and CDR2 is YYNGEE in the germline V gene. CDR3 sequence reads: CASSVGGGNSEQYF.